The 14 T cell receptor beta chains below all came from one sample that was sequenced in a study of regulatory T cells in long-lasting Graves disease. Relying on iRepertoire HTBI primers and Arm-PCR of CDR3 regions, the team built TCR beta libraries. TCRdb called the multiplex PCR reads again in MiXCR, with one record for every CDR3 protein. The sample has 500,000 to 800,000 distinct CDR3 sequences, approximately 29% seen once. Specified time point: persistent/refractory GD, antithyroid drugs over 5 years with positive TRAb. With RNA extracted from PBMCs as input, the TCR library was made. Sequenced material: peripheral blood mononuclear cells (PBMCs), taken when the disease was refractory, from a patient treated with antithyroid drugs. These receptor sequences come from a female donor with Graves disease.

This chain joins TRBV20-1 and TRBJ1-6, with D perhaps TRBD1 (5 bases). V lost 5 bases to trimming and J lost 7 bases, with 15 bases between them. Germline V gene sequence: CDR1 DFQATT, CDR2 SNEGSKA (reference sequence). The CDR3 consists of 14 residues. This chain's CDR3 is CSAVRDGGNSPLHF. The CDR3, as DNA: TGCAGTGCTGTCCGGGACGGGGGAAATTCACCCCTCCACTTT.

The J gene is TRBJ1-3, the V gene TRBV27, with unresolved D. The germline CDR1 and CDR2 sequences are MNHEY and SMNVEV (reference sequence). This CDR3 is built from 13 residues. V lost 6 bases, J lost 4 bases, and 10 bases lay in between. The CDR3 reads CASSRAGGNTIYF. The CDR3 coding sequence is TGTGCCAGCAGCCGGGCAGGCGGAAACACCATATATTTT.

This clonotype was counted a few times. The rearrangement uses TRBV2 and TRBJ1-1; D not certain. Trimming removed 4 bases at V and 11 bases at J, with 8 bases between. The CDR3 totals 10 residues. Germline CDR1 reads SNHLY; CDR2 reads FYNNEI. As DNA, the CDR3 is TGTGCCAGCAGTGTTCGGTTGGCTTTCTTT. It encodes CASSVRLAFF.

This clonotype has at least ten counts. The gene calls are TRBV2 and TRBJ1-4, with TRBD1 identical over 7 bases. V dropped 4 bases and J dropped 7; count of bases not matched to a gene: 3. Germline V gives CDR1 SNHLY, CDR2 FYNNEI. The CDR3 runs to 13 residues. CDR3 region: CASSAGQLEKLFF. The CDR3 bases are TGTGCCAGCAGTGCGGGACAGCTTGAAAAACTGTTTTTT.

V is TRBV30 and J is TRBJ2-3; a weak D match, TRBD1 (5 bases). The CDR3 has 14 residues. Germline CDR1 reads GTSNPN; CDR2 reads SVGIG (reference sequence). Trimming took off 0 bases at V and 0 bases at J, with 7 bases between the two ends. Written as DNA, the CDR3 is TGTGCCTGGAGTGTTGGGGCTAGCACAGATACGCAGTATTTT. Its translation is CAWSVGASTDTQYF.

This clonotype was observed at least ten times. This chain connects TRBV12-3 or TRBV12-4 to TRBJ1-1; D remains ambiguous. V gave up 4 bases and J gave up 4 bases, with 10 bases separating them. The CDR3 is 13 residues long. CDR3 in amino acids: CASSYDTVTEAFF. In nucleotides, the CDR3 is TGTGCCAGCAGTTATGACACAGTCACTGAAGCTTTCTTT.

This clonotype was found a few times. J is TRBJ2-7 and V is TRBV30, with D maybe TRBD2 (7 bases). The V gene's germline CDR1 is GTSNPN and CDR2 SVGIG (reference sequence). Trimming stripped 4 bases from V and 2 bases from J, with 15 bases between. This CDR3 is 14 amino acids long. The CDR3, as DNA: TGTGCCTGGACCTCGAGGGGGGGGACCTACGAGCAGTACTTC. Encoded protein: CAWTSRGGTYEQYF.

V gene TRBV20-1 combines with J gene TRBJ2-7; D is ambiguous. CDR1 is DFQATT, CDR2 SNEGSKA, per germline (reference sequence). V gave up 0 bases and J gave up 4 bases, with 10 bases separating them. The CDR3 is 13 amino acids. This CDR3 is CSARESLHYEQYF. The CDR3, as DNA: TGCAGTGCTAGAGAGAGTCTACATTACGAGCAGTACTTC.

The table lists this clonotype with a few counts. This chain uses TRBV11-2 with TRBJ2-1; 7 bases line up with TRBD2. V gave up 1 base and J gave up 12 bases; unmatched junction bases: 6. This CDR3 has 13 residues. Germline V gene lookup returns CDR1 SGHAT and CDR2 FQNNGV. The CDR3 DNA reads TGTGCCAGCAGCTTAGGACTAGCTCAAGGGCAGTTCTTC. Amino acid sequence: CASSLGLAQGQFF.

This sequence joins TRBV30 and TRBJ1-6, with 7 bases identical to TRBD1. The trim removed 7 bases at V and 5 bases at J, leaving 5 bases unmatched. The CDR3 runs 13 residues. The germline V gene encodes CDR1 GTSNPN and CDR2 SVGIG (reference sequence). The CDR3 region has the DNA TGTGCCTCATCGGGACAGCATAATTCACCCCTCCACTTT. Translation: CASSGQHNSPLHF.

This clonotype was observed a handful of times. J is TRBJ2-7 and V is TRBV5-1, with 11 positions matching TRBD2. Germline V CDR1 and CDR2: SGHRS, YFSETQ. The V segment lost 4 bases and the J segment 3 bases; nucleotides outside the gene matches: 9. The CDR3 is 16 residues long. This chain's CDR3 is CASSTDTSGGRYEQYF. In DNA, the CDR3 is TGCGCCAGCAGCACGGACACTAGCGGGGGTCGCTACGAGCAGTACTTC.

The V and J genes are TRBV5-4 and TRBJ1-2; D remains unclear. Germline CDR1 SGHNT, CDR2 YYREEE (reference sequence). The CDR3 runs to 12 residues. V was pared by 7 bases and J by 8 bases, with 15 bases between. CDR3 region: CASRDGPQGYTF. CDR3 in DNA: TGTGCCAGCCGTGACGGCCCTCAGGGCTACACCTTC.

This clonotype was seen repeatedly, ten times or more. The chain is built from TRBV12-3 or TRBV12-4 and TRBJ1-5, with D perhaps matching TRBD1 (5 bases). Deletions cut 6 bases from V and 6 bases from J, with 18 bases between. CDR3 length: 15 amino acids. The CDR3 coding sequence is TGTGCCAGCAGCTCTACCGGGACCCCGTTTCAGCCCCAGCATTTT. Protein product: CASSSTGTPFQPQHF.

This rearrangement joins TRBV30 to TRBJ1-2; D is undetermined. The V gene's germline CDR1 is GTSNPN and CDR2 SVGIG (reference sequence). This CDR3 has 13 residues. The V end was cut by 3 bases, the J end by 8 bases, with 16 bases between. The CDR3 region is CAWSPGRVEGYTF. CDR3 sequence (DNA): TGTGCCTGGAGCCCCGGGCGGGTAGAGGGCTACACCTTC.